This T cell receptor (beta chain) was obtained from a study of cytomegalovirus exposure and HLA in healthy donors. These donors counted as nominally healthy when sampled, but unrecorded immune exposures were likely. About this clone: Its target is unknown.

Per germline, CDR1 SNHLY and CDR2 FYNNEI. Trimming stripped 5 bases from V and 4 bases from J, with 11 bases between. This CDR3 contains 13 residues. With 60 Vbeta and 13 Jbeta primers, the PCR was carried out. Sequencing used immunoSEQ multiplex PCR; TCRdb keeps in-frame clones, though not all of them. The profile shows hundreds of thousands of clones, 82% of them singletons. General study results and limits: An assumption of roughly uniform sequencing depth across donors underlay the presence/absence analyses.

The clonotype was recovered from a man in his forties or fifties in good health and CMV-seropositive. This chain connects TRBV2 to TRBJ1-2, with D perhaps matching TRBD1 (6 bases). The sequenced sample consisted of PBMCs. The CDR3 DNA is TGTGCCAGCAGTACCAGGGGTTCCTATGGCTACACCTTC. It specifies CASSTRGSYGYTF.